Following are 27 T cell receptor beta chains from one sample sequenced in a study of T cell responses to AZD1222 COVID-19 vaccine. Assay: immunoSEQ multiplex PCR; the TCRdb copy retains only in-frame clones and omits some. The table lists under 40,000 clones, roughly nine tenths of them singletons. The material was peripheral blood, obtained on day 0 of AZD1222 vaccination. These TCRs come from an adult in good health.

The DNA for the CDR3 is TGTGCCAGCAGCCACACCACGGACAGCTCTGGAAACACCATATATTTT. This codes for CASSHTTDSSGNTIYF. The genes are TRBV5-4 and TRBJ1-3, with D perhaps matching TRBD1 (6 bases). Germline CDR1 is SGHNT and CDR2 is YYREEE (reference sequence). V lost 4 bases to trimming and J lost 0 bases, with 14 bases between them. This CDR3 is 16 amino acids long.

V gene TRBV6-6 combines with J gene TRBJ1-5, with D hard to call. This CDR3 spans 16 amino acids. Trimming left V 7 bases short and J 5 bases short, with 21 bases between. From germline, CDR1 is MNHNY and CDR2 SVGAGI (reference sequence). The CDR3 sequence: CASTIRELRLDQPQHF. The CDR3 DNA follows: TGTGCCAGCACCATACGCGAGCTCCGGCTTGATCAGCCCCAGCATTTT.

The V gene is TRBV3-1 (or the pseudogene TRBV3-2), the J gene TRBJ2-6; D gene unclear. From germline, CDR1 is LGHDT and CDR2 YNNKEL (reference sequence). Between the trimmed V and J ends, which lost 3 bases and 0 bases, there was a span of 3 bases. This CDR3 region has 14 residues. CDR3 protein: CASSQRSGANVLTF. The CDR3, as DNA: TGTGCCAGCAGCCAGCGCTCTGGGGCCAACGTCCTGACTTTC.

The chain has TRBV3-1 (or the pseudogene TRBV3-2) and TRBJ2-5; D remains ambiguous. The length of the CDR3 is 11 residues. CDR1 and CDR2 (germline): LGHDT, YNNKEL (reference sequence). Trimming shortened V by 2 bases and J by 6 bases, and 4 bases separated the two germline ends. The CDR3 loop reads CASSQRKTQYF. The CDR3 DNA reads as TGTGCCAGCAGCCAAAGGAAGACCCAGTACTTC.

In DNA, the CDR3 is TGCGCCAGCAGTGAGGACAGGGACTATGGCTACACCTTC. Amino acids: CASSEDRDYGYTF. V usage is TRBV10-1 and J usage is TRBJ1-2, with 7 bases fitting TRBD1. The V gene's germline CDR1 is WNHNN and CDR2 SYGVQD (reference sequence). J lost 3 bases, V lost 2 bases, and 0 bases had no gene match. The CDR3 sequence is 13 residues long.

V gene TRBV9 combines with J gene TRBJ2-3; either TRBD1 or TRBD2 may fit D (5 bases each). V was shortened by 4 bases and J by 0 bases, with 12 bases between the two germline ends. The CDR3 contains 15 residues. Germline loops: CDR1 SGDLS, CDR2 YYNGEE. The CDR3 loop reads CASSTGERSTDTQYF. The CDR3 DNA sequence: TGTGCCAGCAGCACAGGTGAGCGGAGCACAGATACGCAGTATTTT.

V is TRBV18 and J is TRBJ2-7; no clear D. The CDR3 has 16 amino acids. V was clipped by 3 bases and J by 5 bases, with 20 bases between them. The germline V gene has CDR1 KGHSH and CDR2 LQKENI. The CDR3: CASSPSRARPGHEQYF. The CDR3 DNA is TGTGCCAGCTCACCTAGTAGGGCCCGCCCCGGGCACGAGCAGTACTTC.

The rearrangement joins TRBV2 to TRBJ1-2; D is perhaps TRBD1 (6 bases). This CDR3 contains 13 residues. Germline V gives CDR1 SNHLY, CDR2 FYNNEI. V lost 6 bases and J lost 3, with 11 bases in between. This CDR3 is CASRTDSYYGYTF. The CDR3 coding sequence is TGTGCCAGCAGGACGGACAGTTACTATGGCTACACCTTC.

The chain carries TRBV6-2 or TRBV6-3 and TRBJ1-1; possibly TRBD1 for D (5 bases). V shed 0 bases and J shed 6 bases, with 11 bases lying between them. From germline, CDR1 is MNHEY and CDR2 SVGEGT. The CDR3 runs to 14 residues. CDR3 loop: CASSYSIGGAEAFF. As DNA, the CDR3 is TGTGCCAGCAGTTACTCGATTGGGGGTGCTGAAGCTTTCTTT.

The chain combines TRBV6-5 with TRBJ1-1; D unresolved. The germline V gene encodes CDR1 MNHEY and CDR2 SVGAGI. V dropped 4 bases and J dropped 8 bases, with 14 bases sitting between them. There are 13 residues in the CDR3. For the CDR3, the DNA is TGTGCCAGCAGTTCTCCCCCAAACCGAGAAGCTTTCTTT. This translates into CASSSPPNREAFF.

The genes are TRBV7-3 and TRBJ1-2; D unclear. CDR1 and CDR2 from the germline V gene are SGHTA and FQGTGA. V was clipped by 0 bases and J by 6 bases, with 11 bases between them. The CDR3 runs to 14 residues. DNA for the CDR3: TGTGCCAGCAGCTTAACGGTGGCAGGCGATGGCTACACCTTC. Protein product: CASSLTVAGDGYTF.

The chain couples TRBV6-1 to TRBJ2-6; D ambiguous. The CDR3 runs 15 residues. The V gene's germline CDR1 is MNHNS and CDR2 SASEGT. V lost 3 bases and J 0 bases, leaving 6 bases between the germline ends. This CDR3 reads CASSEAVSGANVLTF. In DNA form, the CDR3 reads TGTGCCAGCAGTGAGGCAGTCTCTGGGGCCAACGTCCTGACTTTC.

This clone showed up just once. The chain's CDR3 is CASSPGLGNYPGVQFF. The CDR3 bases are TGTGCCAGCTCACCGGGTCTGGGGAACTACCCGGGGGTGCAGTTCTTC. The rearrangement uses TRBV18 and TRBJ2-1; D is perhaps TRBD2 (6 bases). V shed 3 bases and J shed 12 bases, with 24 bases lying between them. The CDR3 sequence is 16 residues long. In germline, CDR1 is KGHSH, CDR2 LQKENI.

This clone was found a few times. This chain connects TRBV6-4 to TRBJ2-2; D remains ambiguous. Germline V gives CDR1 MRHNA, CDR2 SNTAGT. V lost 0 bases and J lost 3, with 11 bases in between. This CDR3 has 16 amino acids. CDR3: CASSDSLGSDTGELFF. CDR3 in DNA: TGTGCCAGCAGTGACTCATTGGGTTCCGACACCGGGGAGCTGTTTTTT.

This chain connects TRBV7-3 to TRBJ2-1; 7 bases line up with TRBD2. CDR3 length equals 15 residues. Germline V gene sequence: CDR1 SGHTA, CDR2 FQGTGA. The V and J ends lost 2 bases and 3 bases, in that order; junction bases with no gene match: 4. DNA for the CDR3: TGTGCCAGCAGCTTAGGCGGGGGACTCTACAATGAGCAGTTCTTC. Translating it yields CASSLGGGLYNEQFF.

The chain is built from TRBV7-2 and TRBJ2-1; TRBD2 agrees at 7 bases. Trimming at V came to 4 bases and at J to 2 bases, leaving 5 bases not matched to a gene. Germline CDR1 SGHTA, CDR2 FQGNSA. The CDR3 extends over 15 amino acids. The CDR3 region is CASSSGREPYNEQFF. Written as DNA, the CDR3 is TGTGCCAGCAGCTCCGGGCGGGAGCCCTACAATGAGCAGTTCTTC.

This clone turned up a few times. The CDR3, as DNA: TGTGCCAGCAGCTTAGGGGTACCACCCAATGAGCAGTTCTTC. It encodes CASSLGVPPNEQFF. V usage is TRBV7-3 and J usage is TRBJ2-1; D unclear. Between the trimmed V and J ends, which lost 2 bases and 6 bases, there was a span of 11 bases. This CDR3 comprises 14 residues. Germline assignment: CDR1 SGHTA and CDR2 FQGTGA.

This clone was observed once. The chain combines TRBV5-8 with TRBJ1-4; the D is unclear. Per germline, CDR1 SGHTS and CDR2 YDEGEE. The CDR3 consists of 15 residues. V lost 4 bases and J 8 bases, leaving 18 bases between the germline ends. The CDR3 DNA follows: TGTGCCAGCAGCCGCCCCGGACCCGCGGGGGAAAAACTGTTTTTT. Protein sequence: CASSRPGPAGEKLFF.

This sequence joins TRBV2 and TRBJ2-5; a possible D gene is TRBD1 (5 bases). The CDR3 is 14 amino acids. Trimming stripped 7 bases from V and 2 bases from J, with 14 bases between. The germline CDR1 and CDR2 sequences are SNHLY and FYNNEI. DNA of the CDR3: TGTGCCAGCAACGGACAAACCCCACAAGAGACCCAGTACTTC. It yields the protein CASNGQTPQETQYF. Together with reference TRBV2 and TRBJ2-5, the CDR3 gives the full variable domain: EPEVTQTPSHQVTQMGQEVILRCVPISNHLYFYWYRQILGQKVEFLVSFYNNEISEKSEIFDDQFSVERPDGSNFTLKIRSTKLEDSAMYFCASNGQTPQETQYFGPGTRLLVL.

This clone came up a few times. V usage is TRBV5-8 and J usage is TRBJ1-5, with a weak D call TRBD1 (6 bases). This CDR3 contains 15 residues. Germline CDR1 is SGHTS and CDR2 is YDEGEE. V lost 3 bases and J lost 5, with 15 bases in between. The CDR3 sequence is CASSSKQGRDQPQHF. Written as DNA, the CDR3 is TGTGCCAGCAGCTCAAAACAGGGAAGGGATCAGCCCCAGCATTTT. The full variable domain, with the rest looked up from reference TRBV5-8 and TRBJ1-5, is EAGVTQSPTHLIKTRGQQATLRCSPISGHTSVYWYQQALGLGLQFLLWYDEGEERNRGNFPPRFSGRQFPNYSSELNVNALELEDSALYLCASSSKQGRDQPQHFGDGTRLSIL.

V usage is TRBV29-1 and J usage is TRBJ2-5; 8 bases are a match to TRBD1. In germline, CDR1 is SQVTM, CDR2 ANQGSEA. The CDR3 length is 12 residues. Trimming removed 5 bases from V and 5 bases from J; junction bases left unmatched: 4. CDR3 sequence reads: CSVTTGGETQYF. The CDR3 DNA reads TGCAGCGTTACCACAGGGGGGGAGACCCAGTACTTC.

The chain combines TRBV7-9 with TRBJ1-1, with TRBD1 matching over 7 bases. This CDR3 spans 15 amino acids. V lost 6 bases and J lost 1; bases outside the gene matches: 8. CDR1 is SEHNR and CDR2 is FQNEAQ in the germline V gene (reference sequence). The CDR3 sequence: CASSKLQGTNTEAFF. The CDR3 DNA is TGTGCCAGCAGTAAGCTACAGGGGACGAACACTGAAGCTTTCTTT.

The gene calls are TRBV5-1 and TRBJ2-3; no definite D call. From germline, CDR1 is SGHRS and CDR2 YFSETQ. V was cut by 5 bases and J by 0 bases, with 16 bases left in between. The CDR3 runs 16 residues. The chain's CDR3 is CASRSRPASSTDTQYF. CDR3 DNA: TGCGCCAGCAGATCCCGTCCGGCGTCGAGCACAGATACGCAGTATTTT. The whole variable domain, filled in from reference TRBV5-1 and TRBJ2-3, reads KAGVTQTPRYLIKTRGQQVTLSCSPISGHRSVSWYQQTPGQGLQFLFEYFSETQRNKGNFPGRFSGRQFSNSRSEMNVSTLELGDSALYLCASRSRPASSTDTQYFGPGTRLTVL.

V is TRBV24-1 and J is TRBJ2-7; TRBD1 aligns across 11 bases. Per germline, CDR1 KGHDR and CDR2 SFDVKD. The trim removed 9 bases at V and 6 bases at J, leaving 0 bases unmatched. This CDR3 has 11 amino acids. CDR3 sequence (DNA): TGTGCCACCGGACAGGGGGCCGAGCAGTACTTC. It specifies CATGQGAEQYF.

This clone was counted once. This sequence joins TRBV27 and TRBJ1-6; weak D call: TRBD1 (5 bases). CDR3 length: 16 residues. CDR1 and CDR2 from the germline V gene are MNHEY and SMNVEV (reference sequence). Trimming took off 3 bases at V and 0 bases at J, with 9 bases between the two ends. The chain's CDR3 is CASSFGGSSYNSPLHF. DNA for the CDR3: TGTGCCAGCAGTTTTGGGGGGAGCTCCTATAATTCACCCCTCCACTTT.

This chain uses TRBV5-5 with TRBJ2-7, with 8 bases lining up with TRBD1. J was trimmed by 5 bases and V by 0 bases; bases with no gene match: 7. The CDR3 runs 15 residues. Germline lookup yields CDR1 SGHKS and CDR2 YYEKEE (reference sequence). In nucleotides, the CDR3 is TGTGCCAGCAGCTTGGCCGGGACAGGTGTAAACGAGCAGTACTTC. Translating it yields CASSLAGTGVNEQYF.

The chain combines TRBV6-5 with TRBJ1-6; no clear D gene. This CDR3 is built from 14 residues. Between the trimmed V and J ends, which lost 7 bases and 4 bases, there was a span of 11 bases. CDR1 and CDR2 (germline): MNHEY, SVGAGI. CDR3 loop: CASKRSSYNSPLHF. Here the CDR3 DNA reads TGTGCCAGCAAGAGGAGCTCATATAATTCACCCCTCCACTTT.